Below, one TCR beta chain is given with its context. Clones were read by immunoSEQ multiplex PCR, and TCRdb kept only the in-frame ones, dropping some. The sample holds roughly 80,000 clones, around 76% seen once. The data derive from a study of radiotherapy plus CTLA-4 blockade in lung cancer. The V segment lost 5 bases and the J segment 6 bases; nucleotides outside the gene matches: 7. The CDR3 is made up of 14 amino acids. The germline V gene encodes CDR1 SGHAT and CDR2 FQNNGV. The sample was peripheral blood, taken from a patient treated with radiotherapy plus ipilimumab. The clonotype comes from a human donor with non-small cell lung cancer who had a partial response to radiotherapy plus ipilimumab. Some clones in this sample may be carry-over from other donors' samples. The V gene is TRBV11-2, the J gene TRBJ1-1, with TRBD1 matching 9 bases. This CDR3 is CASSGHRGLSEAFF. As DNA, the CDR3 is TGTGCCAGCAGCGGCCACAGGGGGCTATCTGAAGCTTTCTTT.